Each of the 3 T cell receptor beta chains below was sequenced from the same sample in a study of blood T cell repertoires in COVID-19. Assay: immunoSEQ multiplex PCR; the TCRdb copy retains only in-frame clones and omits some. The table has about 480,000 clones, approximately 90% seen once; the top ten hold approximately 2%. Sequenced material: PBMCs or T cells enriched from blood (not recorded which). All receptors come from a woman aged 40 to 55 who had recovered from COVID-19.

The chain has TRBV6-5 and TRBJ2-1, with 7 positions matching TRBD1. V lost 2 bases to trimming and J lost 4 bases; unmatched junction nucleotides: 2. CDR1 is MNHEY and CDR2 is SVGAGI in the germline V gene. The CDR3 loop spans 14 amino acids. CDR3: CASSYRQGYNEQFF. For the CDR3, the DNA is TGTGCCAGCAGTTACCGACAGGGATACAATGAGCAGTTCTTC.

The chain joins TRBV27 to TRBJ2-7; the match to TRBD1 covers 9 bases. This CDR3 comprises 14 residues. The ends lost 6 bases at V and 4 bases at J; junction bases unmatched: 7. In germline, CDR1 is MNHEY, CDR2 SMNVEV (reference sequence). The CDR3 protein is CASRNPGQGYEQYF. For the CDR3, the DNA is TGTGCCAGCAGAAACCCGGGACAGGGTTACGAGCAGTACTTC.

The CDR3 nucleotides are TGTGCCAGCAGTTCAGGCTATGGCTACACCTTC. Translated: CASSSGYGYTF. V usage is TRBV28 and J usage is TRBJ1-2; D is ambiguous. CDR3 size: 11 residues. Germline V gene data show CDR1 as MDHEN and CDR2 as SYDVKM. V gave up 4 bases and J gave up 4 bases, with 4 bases separating them.